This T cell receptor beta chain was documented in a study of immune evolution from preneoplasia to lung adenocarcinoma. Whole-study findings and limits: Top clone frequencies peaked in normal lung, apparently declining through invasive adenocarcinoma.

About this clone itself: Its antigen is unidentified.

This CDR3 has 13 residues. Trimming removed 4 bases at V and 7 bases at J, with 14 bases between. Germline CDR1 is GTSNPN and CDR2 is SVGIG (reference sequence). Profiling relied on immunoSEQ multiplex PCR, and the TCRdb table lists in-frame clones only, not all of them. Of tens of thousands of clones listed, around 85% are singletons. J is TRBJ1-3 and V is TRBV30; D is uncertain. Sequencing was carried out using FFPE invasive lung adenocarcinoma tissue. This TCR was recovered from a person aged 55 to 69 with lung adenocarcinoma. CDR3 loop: CAWNREMGNTIYF. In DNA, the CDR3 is TGTGCCTGGAATAGGGAGATGGGGAACACCATATATTTT. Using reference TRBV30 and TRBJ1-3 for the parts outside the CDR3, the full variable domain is SQTIHQWPATLVQPVGSPLSLECTVEGTSNPNLYWYRQAAGRGLQLLFYSVGIGQISSEVPQNLSASRPQDRQFILSSKKLLLSDSGFYLCAWNREMGNTIYFGEGSWLTVV.